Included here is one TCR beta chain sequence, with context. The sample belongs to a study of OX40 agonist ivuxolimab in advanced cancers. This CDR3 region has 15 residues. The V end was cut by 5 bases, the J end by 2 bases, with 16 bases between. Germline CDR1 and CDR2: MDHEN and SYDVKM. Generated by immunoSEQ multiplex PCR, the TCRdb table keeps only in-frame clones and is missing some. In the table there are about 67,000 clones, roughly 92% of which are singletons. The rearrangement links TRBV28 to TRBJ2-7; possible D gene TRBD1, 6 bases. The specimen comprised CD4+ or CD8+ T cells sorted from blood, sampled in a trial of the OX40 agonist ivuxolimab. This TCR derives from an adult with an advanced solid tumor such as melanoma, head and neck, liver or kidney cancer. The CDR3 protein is CASSLTLGDTYEQYF. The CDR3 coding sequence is TGTGCCAGCAGTCTCACACTCGGGGACACCTACGAGCAGTACTTC.